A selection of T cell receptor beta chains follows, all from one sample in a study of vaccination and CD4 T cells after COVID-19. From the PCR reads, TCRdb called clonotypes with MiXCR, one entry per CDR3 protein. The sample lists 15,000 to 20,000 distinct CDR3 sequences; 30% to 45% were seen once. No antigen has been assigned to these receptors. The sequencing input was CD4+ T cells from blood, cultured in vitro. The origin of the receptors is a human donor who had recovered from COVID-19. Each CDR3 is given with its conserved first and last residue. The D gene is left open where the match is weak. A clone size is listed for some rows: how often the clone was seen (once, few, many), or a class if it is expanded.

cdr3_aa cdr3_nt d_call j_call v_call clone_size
CASGGSADTQYF TGTGCCAGCGGGGGGAGTGCAGATACGCAGTATTTT - TRBJ2-3 TRBV9 -
CASSHTSGLYEQYF TGTGCCAGCAGTCACACTAGCGGGCTCTACGAGCAGTACTTC TRBD2 TRBJ2-7 TRBV6-1 few
CASSLGDLGQAVVEQYF TGTGCCAGCAGCTTGGGCGATTTGGGACAGGCGGTCGTCGAGCAGTACTTC TRBD1 TRBJ2-7 TRBV5-4 few
CASSSGTLNSPLHF TGCGCCAGCAGCTCTGGGACACTCAATTCACCCCTCCACTTT - TRBJ1-6 TRBV5-1 large
CASSLSSGQGIQYF TGTGCCAGCAGCTTATCGTCCGGACAGGGCATTCAGTACTTC TRBD1 TRBJ2-4 TRBV7-3 few
CASSKGNQPQHF TGTGCCAGCTCTAAGGGGAATCAGCCCCAGCATTTT - TRBJ1-5 TRBV18 -
CARSLQAGGETQYF TGTGCCAGAAGCTTACAAGCGGGAGGAGAGACCCAGTACTTC TRBD2 TRBJ2-5 TRBV5-3 -
CASSGGPRGTGELFF TGTGCCAGCAGTGGGGGTCCCCGAGGCACCGGGGAGCTGTTTTTT - TRBJ2-2 TRBV6-1 -
CATSATGEVETQYF TGTGCCACCAGTGCCACCGGGGAGGTCGAGACCCAGTACTTC - TRBJ2-5 TRBV24-1 few
CASSYTNRGGNQPQHF TGTGCCAGCAGTTACACGAACAGGGGCGGGAATCAGCCCCAGCATTTT TRBD1 TRBJ1-5 TRBV6-5 medium-sized
CASSLGLRTSSYNEQFF TGTGCCAGCAGCTTAGGTTTGCGGACGAGCTCCTACAATGAGCAGTTCTTC - TRBJ2-1 TRBV11-1 few
CASNRARGGPFYGYTF TGTGCCAGCAACCGGGCCCGGGGCGGCCCATTCTATGGCTACACCTTC - TRBJ1-2 TRBV6-1 -
CASSEPRSQYF TGTGCCAGCAGTGAACCTAGATCGCAGTATTTT - TRBJ2-3 TRBV6-1 -
CASSVGTLGNTIYF TGTGCCAGCAGCGTGGGGACACTCGGAAACACCATATATTTT - TRBJ1-3 TRBV7-9 few
CASSLAGRFYEQYF TGTGCCAGCAGCTTAGCGGGAAGATTCTACGAGCAGTACTTC - TRBJ2-7 TRBV7-8 few
CATSRVGAARSYTF TGTGCCACCAGCAGAGTTGGGGCAGCCCGAAGCTACACCTTC - TRBJ1-2 TRBV15 -
CASSPGHEQFF TGTGCCAGCTCACCGGGTCATGAGCAGTTCTTC - TRBJ2-1 TRBV18 -
CASSGTGGWGDSHEQFF TGTGCCAGCAGTGGGACAGGGGGCTGGGGAGATAGCCATGAGCAGTTCTTC TRBD1 TRBJ2-1 TRBV6-1 -
CASSQGLAGVSRELFF TGCGCCAGCAGCCAAGGACTAGCGGGAGTTTCTAGGGAGCTGTTTTTT TRBD2 TRBJ2-2 TRBV4-3 -
CASRGYRIIGYTF TGTGCCAGTAGGGGGTACAGGATAATTGGCTACACCTTC - TRBJ1-2 TRBV19 -
CATPMAPQPGGMNTEAFF TGTGCCACCCCCATGGCACCTCAACCCGGGGGGATGAACACTGAAGCTTTCTTT - TRBJ1-1 TRBV2 -
CASSVLHSEQYF TGTGCCAGCAGTGTTCTCCACTCCGAGCAGTACTTC - TRBJ2-7 TRBV6-1 -
CAITSGRNEQFF TGTGCCATCACTAGCGGGAGGAATGAGCAGTTCTTC - TRBJ2-1 TRBV21-1 -
CSVTRTGTEAFF TGCAGCGTTACGAGGACAGGGACTGAAGCTTTCTTT TRBD1 TRBJ1-1 TRBV29-1 once
CASSQAVPQGGTGELFF TGCGCCAGCAGCCAAGCCGTACCCCAGGGCGGCACCGGGGAGCTGTTTTTT - TRBJ2-2 TRBV4-1 -
CATSRATTGGAGSYNEQFF TGTGCCACCAGCAGAGCGACGACAGGGGGCGCGGGCTCCTACAATGAGCAGTTCTTC TRBD1 TRBJ2-1 TRBV15 -
CSATRGLEPQHF TGCAGTGCCACAAGAGGGCTGGAGCCCCAGCATTTT - TRBJ1-5 TRBV20-1 -